This TCR beta chain was found in a study of blood T cell repertoires in COVID-19. Study at large: PBMCs, B-cell-depleted T cells, or T cells were the source of the cDNA or gDNA that made up the material.

The junction had 12 bases not matched to a gene; V was cut back by 6 bases and J by 5 bases. Germline loops: CDR1 MNHEY, CDR2 SVGAGI. The length of the CDR3 is 15 residues. Clones were read by immunoSEQ multiplex PCR, and TCRdb kept only the in-frame ones, dropping some. The table includes 95,000 to 100,000 clones, 92% detected once. The material sequenced was peripheral blood. The clonotype comes from a man in his forties or fifties with active COVID-19. The chain links TRBV6-5 to TRBJ2-7; 8 bases agree with TRBD2. In nucleotides, the CDR3 is TGTGCCAGCAGCCCCCCCAGCGGGAGTGTTAACGAGCAGTACTTC. It codes for CASSPPSGSVNEQYF.